The 27 T cell receptor beta chains presented below share a single source sample, sequenced in a study of identical twins. TCRdb re-called the 5' RACE reads through MiXCR, storing one row per CDR3 protein. The profile covers roughly 690,000 distinct CDR3 sequences, with around 5.7% appearing a single time and about 2% taken by the ten largest. Sequenced input: naive T cells sorted from blood. These receptors were obtained from a young man in good health.

There are a few counts of this clonotype. The chain joins TRBV28 to TRBJ2-2; 7 nucleotides match TRBD1. This CDR3 region has 13 residues. The V gene's germline CDR1 is MDHEN and CDR2 SYDVKM. V was pared by 5 bases and J by 6 bases, with 3 bases of the junction left unmatched. CDR3 DNA: TGTGCCAGCAGTGTACAGGGGTCCGGGGAGCTGTTTTTT. It encodes CASSVQGSGELFF. The full variable domain, with the rest looked up from reference TRBV28 and TRBJ2-2, is DVKVTQSSRYLVKRTGEKVFLECVQDMDHENMFWYRQDPGLGLRLIYFSYDVKMKEKGDIPEGYSVSREKKERFSLILESASTNQTSMYLCASSVQGSGELFFGEGSRLTVL.

This clonotype was counted many times. The J gene is TRBJ2-1, the V gene TRBV6-5, with 7 positions matching TRBD2. After removal of 4 bases from V and 4 bases from J, the junction contained 10 bases not matched to a gene. This CDR3 contains 16 residues. Germline V lookup: CDR1 MNHEY, CDR2 SVGAGI. Written as DNA, the CDR3 is TGTGCCAGCAGTTGGGGAGGACTAGAACTATACAATGAGCAGTTCTTC. Translating it yields CASSWGGLELYNEQFF.

In its sample, this clonotype was seen many times. The V gene is TRBV5-1, the J gene TRBJ2-4; possible D gene TRBD1, 6 bases. V was pared by 1 base and J by 8 bases, with 13 bases between. The germline CDR1 and CDR2 sequences are SGHRS and YFSETQ. This CDR3 has 14 amino acids. The CDR3: CASSLMNRADIQYF. The CDR3 DNA reads as TGCGCCAGCAGCTTGATGAACAGGGCAGACATTCAGTACTTC.

The chain employs TRBV11-1 and TRBJ2-1, with TRBD1 matching over 8 bases. CDR3 length: 18 amino acids. Per the germline V gene, CDR1 is SGHAT and CDR2 is FQDESV (reference sequence). J gave up 6 bases and V 5 bases, and 18 bases lay outside the gene matches. The CDR3 loop is CASSRAVAGGYRGNEQFF. Written as DNA, the CDR3 is TGTGCCAGCAGCCGAGCCGTGGCAGGGGGCTATCGTGGCAATGAGCAGTTCTTC.

This clonotype was seen at least ten times. The J gene is TRBJ2-3, the V gene TRBV5-1; D might be TRBD1 (5 bases). Between the trimmed V and J ends, which lost 3 bases and 3 bases, there was a span of 11 bases. Germline V gene sequence: CDR1 SGHRS, CDR2 YFSETQ. This CDR3 spans 14 amino acids. CDR3 region: CASSWGSVTDTQYF. CDR3 sequence (DNA): TGCGCCAGCAGCTGGGGCAGCGTGACAGATACGCAGTATTTT.

This clonotype was detected ten times or more. The chain employs TRBV5-1 and TRBJ2-2, with D perhaps TRBD2 (6 bases). Looked up from germline, CDR1 is SGHRS and CDR2 is YFSETQ. V lost 3 bases and J 0 bases, leaving 12 bases between the germline ends. This CDR3 has 16 amino acids. The CDR3 DNA sequence: TGCGCCAGCAGCTATGGGACTGTCGCGAACACCGGGGAGCTGTTTTTT. Translating it yields CASSYGTVANTGELFF.

The V call is TRBV11-2, the J call TRBJ2-7; D not certain. Trimming took 0 bases from V and 2 from J, leaving 14 bases between them. Germline assignment: CDR1 SGHAT and CDR2 FQNNGV. The CDR3 runs to 16 residues. In DNA, the CDR3 is TGTGCCAGCAGCTTAGAATTTGGTAGCCCCACCTACGAGCAGTACGTC. Protein sequence: CASSLEFGSPTYEQYV.

This clonotype was observed many times. The chain couples TRBV30 to TRBJ2-1; TRBD1 matches 8 bases. The germline V gene has CDR1 GTSNPN and CDR2 SVGIG (reference sequence). Trimming at V came to 3 bases and at J to 12 bases, leaving 10 bases not matched to a gene. There are 13 residues in the CDR3. The CDR3 loop is CAWSTAGTGGQFF. For the CDR3, the DNA is TGTGCCTGGAGCACTGCAGGGACAGGTGGGCAGTTCTTC.

This clonotype came up a few times. The genes are TRBV7-2 and TRBJ2-1, with D possibly TRBD2 on 6 matching bases. The length of the CDR3 is 17 residues. V lost 5 bases to trimming and J lost 0 bases, with 17 bases between them. CDR1 is SGHTA and CDR2 is FQGNSA in the germline V gene. The CDR3 region has the DNA TGTGCCAGCAGCGGAGGGCGCGGCCCGAGCTCCTACAATGAGCAGTTCTTC. This codes for CASSGGRGPSSYNEQFF.

This chain connects TRBV10-3 to TRBJ2-7, with 8 bases matching TRBD2. CDR3 size: 15 residues. Germline loops: CDR1 ENHRY, CDR2 SYGVKD. V was pared by 3 bases and J by 3 bases, with 7 bases of the junction left unmatched. CDR3 amino acids: CAISDPSGSLYEQYF. CDR3 nucleotide sequence: TGTGCCATCAGTGACCCCAGCGGGAGTCTCTACGAGCAGTACTTC.

The chain is built from TRBV27 and TRBJ2-7; 7 bases agree with TRBD1. CDR3 length: 16 residues. J was trimmed by 0 bases and V by 0 bases; bases with no gene match: 5. The germline gives CDR1 MNHEY, CDR2 SMNVEV (reference sequence). Written as DNA, the CDR3 is TGTGCCAGCAGTTTATCCCAGGGGGTGAGCTCCTACGAGCAGTACTTC. Translation: CASSLSQGVSSYEQYF.

This clonotype has at least ten counts. This chain uses TRBV4-1 with TRBJ2-7; possible D gene TRBD2, 6 bases. Trimming left V 4 bases short and J 0 bases short, with 10 bases between. Germline CDR1 MGHRA, CDR2 YSYEKL. The CDR3 is made up of 14 amino acids. CDR3: CASSPTGLSYEQYV. As DNA, the CDR3 is TGCGCCAGCAGCCCCACGGGACTCTCCTACGAGCAGTACGTC.

The rearrangement uses TRBV9 and TRBJ2-2, with a tentative D call TRBD2 (6 bases). With 3 bases removed from V and 4 bases from J, the gap between germline ends came to 13 bases. Per germline, CDR1 SGDLS and CDR2 YYNGEE. The CDR3 spans 15 residues. The CDR3, as DNA: TGTGCCAGCAGCGCATACGGGGGTGGCACCGGGGAGCTGTTTTTT. Translating gives CASSAYGGGTGELFF.

The rearrangement uses TRBV20-1 and TRBJ1-1; D unclear. Germline V gives CDR1 DFQATT, CDR2 SNEGSKA (reference sequence). V was pared by 7 bases and J by 1 base, with 7 bases between. CDR3 length: 11 amino acids. The CDR3 here is CSVFKNTEAFF. CDR3 coding DNA: TGCAGTGTTTTCAAGAACACTGAAGCTTTCTTT.

There are many counts of this clonotype. The V call is TRBV5-4, the J call TRBJ2-5; TRBD1 matches at 8 bases. CDR1 is SGHNT, CDR2 YYREEE, per germline (reference sequence). Germline trimming cut 3 bases from V and 0 bases from J; bases unmatched to any gene: 1. This CDR3 is built from 14 residues. CDR3 region: CASSWDRYQETQYF. In nucleotides, the CDR3 is TGTGCCAGCAGCTGGGACAGGTACCAAGAGACCCAGTACTTC.

This clonotype was counted a few times. The chain couples TRBV24-1 to TRBJ2-7; the D is unclear. This CDR3 is built from 11 residues. The germline CDR1 and CDR2 sequences are KGHDR and SFDVKD. V was clipped by 0 bases and J by 4 bases, with 0 bases between them. The CDR3 DNA reads TGTGCCACCAGTGATTTGTACGAGCAGTACTTC. This translates into CATSDLYEQYF.

There are many counts of this clonotype. The rearrangement uses TRBV4-2 and TRBJ2-5; weak D call: TRBD2 (5 bases). V was pared by 0 bases and J by 4 bases, with 6 bases between. CDR1 and CDR2 from the germline V gene are LGHNA and YNFKEQ. This CDR3 has 13 amino acids. The CDR3: CASSQDAGETQYF. CDR3 DNA: TGTGCCAGCAGCCAAGATGCGGGAGAGACCCAGTACTTC.

This clonotype was observed many times. V and J are TRBV20-1 and TRBJ2-3; 7 nucleotides agree with TRBD2. CDR3 length equals 14 residues. The J segment lost 0 bases and the V segment lost 4 bases, leaving 4 bases of the junction unmatched. From germline, CDR1 is DFQATT and CDR2 SNEGSKA (reference sequence). CDR3 coding DNA: TGCAGTGCTAAGGAGCGGGGTAGCACAGATACGCAGTATTTT. This encodes CSAKERGSTDTQYF.

In its sample, this clonotype was seen many times. In nucleotides, the CDR3 is TGCAGTGCTAGAGATCAGACACTCAAGGGCACAGATACGCAGTATTTT. It codes for CSARDQTLKGTDTQYF. The chain has TRBV20-1 and TRBJ2-3, with D uncertain. The CDR3 consists of 16 residues. In germline, CDR1 is DFQATT, CDR2 SNEGSKA (reference sequence). V gave up 0 bases and J gave up 1 base, with 14 bases separating them.

This chain links TRBV7-3 with TRBJ2-5, with D perhaps matching TRBD1 or TRBD2 (5 bases each). The germline CDR1 and CDR2 sequences are SGHTA and FQGTGA. The CDR3 length is 14 residues. V was trimmed by 5 bases and J by 7 bases, leaving 17 bases between them. The CDR3 sequence is CASSPRIDSGTQYF. The DNA for the CDR3 is TGTGCCAGCAGCCCTCGTATTGACAGCGGGACCCAGTACTTC.

This clonotype was seen repeatedly, ten times or more. The chain recombines TRBV27 with TRBJ2-7; D call uncertain. Germline V gene lookup returns CDR1 MNHEY and CDR2 SMNVEV (reference sequence). This CDR3 contains 13 residues. The V gene lost 3 bases and the J gene lost 0 bases, with 6 bases spanning the gap. The CDR3 sequence is CASSFLSSYEQYF. DNA for the CDR3: TGTGCCAGCAGTTTCCTTAGCTCCTACGAGCAGTACTTC.

This chain links TRBV27 with TRBJ2-2; weak D call: TRBD2 (6 bases). The V end lost 2 bases, the J end lost 0 bases, and 10 bases lay between the germline ends. In germline, CDR1 is MNHEY, CDR2 SMNVEV (reference sequence). The CDR3 has 16 residues. The CDR3 loop is CASSLTAGTNTGELFF. For the CDR3, the DNA is TGTGCCAGCAGTTTAACAGCGGGCACGAACACCGGGGAGCTGTTTTTT.

This clonotype was detected only a few times. The chain joins TRBV21-1 to TRBJ2-1. TRBV21-1 has pseudogene status. The CDR3 is made up of 11 amino acids. CDR3 sequence reads: CASSKSNEQFF. DNA of the CDR3: TGTGCCAGCAGTAAATCTAATGAGCAGTTCTTC.

This clonotype was found many times. As DNA, the CDR3 is TGTGCCAGCAGCGTATATCGAGGTACGCAGTATTTT. Encoded protein: CASSVYRGTQYF. J is TRBJ2-3 and V is TRBV9; no reliable D call. This CDR3 has 12 residues. The germline V gene encodes CDR1 SGDLS and CDR2 YYNGEE. V was trimmed by 1 base and J by 8 bases, leaving 8 bases between them.

The chain links TRBV4-1 to TRBJ1-4; 7 bases line up with TRBD1. The V and J ends lost 3 bases and 2 bases, in that order; junction bases with no gene match: 6. The germline V gene has CDR1 MGHRA and CDR2 YSYEKL. The CDR3 totals 16 residues. The CDR3 DNA follows: TGCGCCAGCAGCCAGCAACAGGGGACTACTAATGAAAAACTGTTTTTT. Its protein is CASSQQQGTTNEKLFF.

This clonotype was detected many times. The chain recombines TRBV12-3 or TRBV12-4 with TRBJ2-3; D perhaps matches TRBD2 (6 bases). V lost 5 bases to trimming and J lost 4 bases, with 16 bases between them. CDR3 length: 15 residues. The CDR3, as DNA: TGTGCCAGCAGTCCCCCGGGACTCAATTCAGATACGCAGTATTTT. It codes for CASSPPGLNSDTQYF.

This clonotype was counted between two and nine times. The chain has TRBV20-1 and TRBJ2-1; 13 positions agree with TRBD2. V gave up 0 bases and J gave up 8 bases; unmatched junction bases: 7. This CDR3 is built from 16 residues. Germline CDR1 and CDR2: DFQATT and SNEGSKA (reference sequence). CDR3 nucleotide sequence: TGCAGTGCTAGAGATCCGGGAACTAGCGGGGGGGATGAGCAGTTCTTC. Amino acids: CSARDPGTSGGDEQFF.